The present T cell receptor beta chain was sequenced within a study of T cell repertoires in cytomegalovirus infection. Across the study: CMV epitopes that were recently identified and HLA-C-restricted were used alongside well-studied HLA-B-restricted ones. Matching HLA type and CMV infection were both indicated by public TCR beta signatures. Study-wide results and limits: The cumulative frequency of public TCR beta families distinguished individuals who carried CMV together with the relevant HLA.

Concerning this clonotype itself: The antigen remains undetermined.

MiXCR, run by TCRdb on the reads, gives a single entry per CDR3 protein. The table lists roughly 200,000 distinct CDR3 sequences, 35% to 40% of them singletons, with 59% in the top ten. Per germline, CDR1 SGHTA and CDR2 FQGTGA. CDR3 length: 15 residues. Trimming took 3 bases from V and 1 from J; bases not matched to a gene: 5. This specimen consisted of CD8+ T cells from cultured PBMCs, obtained from culture after CMV antigen stimulation. The receptor was isolated from a human donor in good health (CMV status not recorded). Some clones in this sample may be carry-over from other donors' samples. The gene calls are TRBV7-3 and TRBJ1-1, with 7 positions matching TRBD1. The CDR3 protein is CASSFSGTENTEAFF. CDR3 nucleotide sequence: TGTGCCAGCAGCTTTTCCGGGACAGAGAACACTGAAGCTTTCTTT.